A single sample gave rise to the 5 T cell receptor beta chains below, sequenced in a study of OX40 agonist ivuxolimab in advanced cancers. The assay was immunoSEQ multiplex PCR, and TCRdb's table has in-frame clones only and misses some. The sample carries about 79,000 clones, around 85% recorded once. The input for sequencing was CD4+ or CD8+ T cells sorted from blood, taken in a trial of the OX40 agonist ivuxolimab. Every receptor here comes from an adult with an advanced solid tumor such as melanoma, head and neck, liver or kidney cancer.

The CDR3 DNA reads as TGTGCCAGCAGCGTCGGGGGGGATGAGCAGTTCTTC. Translated: CASSVGGDEQFF. The genes are TRBV7-9 and TRBJ2-1, with 8 positions matching TRBD2. V trimming: 5 bases; J trimming: 8 bases; junction bases outside the gene matches: 2. The germline V gene encodes CDR1 SEHNR and CDR2 FQNEAQ (reference sequence). The CDR3 consists of 12 residues.

The CDR3 sequence: CASSLVSNNEQFF. The CDR3 nucleotides are TGTGCCAGCAGCTTAGTTAGTAACAATGAGCAGTTCTTC. The chain links TRBV11-3 to TRBJ2-1, with D uncertain. Germline V gene data show CDR1 as SGHNT and CDR2 as YENEEA. This CDR3 comprises 13 residues. V gave up 1 base and J gave up 5 bases, with 6 bases separating them.

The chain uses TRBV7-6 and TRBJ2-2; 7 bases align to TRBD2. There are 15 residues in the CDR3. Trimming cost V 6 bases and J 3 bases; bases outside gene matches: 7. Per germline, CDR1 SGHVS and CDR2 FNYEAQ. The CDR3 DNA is TGTGCCAGCAGGATCGCGGGAGAGCACACCGGGGAGCTGTTTTTT. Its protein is CASRIAGEHTGELFF.

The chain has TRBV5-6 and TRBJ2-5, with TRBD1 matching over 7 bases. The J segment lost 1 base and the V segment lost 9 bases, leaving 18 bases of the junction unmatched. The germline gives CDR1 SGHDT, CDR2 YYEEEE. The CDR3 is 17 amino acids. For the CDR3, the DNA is TGTGCCACCAAGGGCCCGGAAGACTGGGACAGCCAAGAGACCCAGTACTTC. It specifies CATKGPEDWDSQETQYF.

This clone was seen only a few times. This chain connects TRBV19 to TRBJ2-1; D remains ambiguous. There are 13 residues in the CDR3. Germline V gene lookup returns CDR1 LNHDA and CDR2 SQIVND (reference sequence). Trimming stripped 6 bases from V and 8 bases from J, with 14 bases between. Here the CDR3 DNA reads TGTGCCAGTAGCCCAGCGACCCCCGATGAGCAGTTCTTC. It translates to CASSPATPDEQFF.